The following is a T cell receptor beta chain sequence with its context. The antigen it binds to is not known. One base away there is no much larger clone; base qualities are not given. The record originates from a study of blood T cell repertoires in COVID-19 (dated by TCRdb to the early 2020s). Background for the entire study: Samples covering the acute and convalescent phases of COVID-19 were provided by collaborators in the United States, Italy and Spain. The material from the prospective study consisted of cDNA or gDNA derived from T cells, B-cell-depleted T cells, or PBMCs. The dataset comprised deeply sampled blood TCRbeta repertoires from subjects exposed to, actively infected with, or recovered from COVID-19. A freely available public database, intended as a resource for researchers studying the immune response to SARS-CoV-2, is where the repertoires were released. The samples were drawn from the first 160 participants of the ongoing ImmuneRACE study and from 1,200 or so subjects provided by 6 global collaborators. A de-identified subject ID, COVID-19 status, age in years and sex were almost always included in the sample metadata. Where available, HLA class I and class II types were obtained from metadata supplied by the sample provider rather than from assay-based typing. Points the paper makes about the study in general: The amount of clinical and demographic metadata varied by source and participant and was provided uncurated.

Each collaborating institution followed its own protocols to collect whole blood in K2EDTA tubes. For TCRbeta analysis, collaborator samples were shipped as frozen whole blood, as isolated PBMCs, or as DNA extracted from either sample type. CDR1 is given as MNHNS and CDR2 as SASEGT, both from the germline V gene. The germline V end is reduced by 1 base and the J end by 11 bases; junction bases left unmatched: 2. From cysteine to phenylalanine, the CDR3 is 13 amino acids long. Just the 39-base CDR3 DNA is kept, in frame starting at base 1. TCRbeta CDR3 regions were amplified from genomic DNA by means of the immunoSEQ Assay, a bias-controlled multiplex PCR. Per the original workflow: The number of nucleated cells in each sample was estimated from the amplification of reference gene primers within the assay. To quantify the absolute abundance of each unique TCRbeta CDR3 rearrangement, sequence reads were collapsed and filtered. For each sample, productive Simpson clonality was calculated as the square root of Simpson's diversity index across productive rearrangements. The source is immuneACCESS, and TCRdb retained only in-frame sequences with V and J called. Part of the clones is not carried over; for the studies checked, unresolved V genes explain less than half of this, and the remainder is unexplained. V and J calls and clone size are those listed in that table; D and trimming were worked out from the DNA. This sample is represented by about 130,000 clones; 81% of them were singletons. Of the sample, 3.8% is held by the ten largest clones.

Recombination connected TRBV6-1 to TRBJ1-4; TRBD1 matches 9 bases in the middle. The sequence was obtained from a woman between 50 and 59 years old with acute or convalescent COVID-19. Source material: peripheral blood. The CDR3 is CASSEGQGDKLFF. The nucleotides read TGTGCCAGCAGTGAAGGACAGGGGGATAAACTGTTTTTT.